This T cell receptor beta chain was sequenced for a study of shared T cell receptors in the human thymus. With 4 bases removed from V and 2 bases from J, the gap between germline ends came to 17 bases. CDR3 length equals 16 residues. Per the germline V gene, CDR1 is SEHNR and CDR2 is FQNEAQ (reference sequence). Clones were read by immunoSEQ multiplex PCR, and TCRdb kept only the in-frame ones, dropping some. The sample includes some 640,000 clones, more than 75% of them seen just once. Separately, the same data were catalogued under a study of human thymus T cells. That work states: Healthy Finnish infants undergoing corrective surgery for congenital heart defects provided the donor material. Thymic tissue was derived from resections collected during corrective heart surgery. Thymic and blood repertoires appeared to show biased V and J gene usage. Thymic repertoires from unrelated individuals overlapped highly, related research reported.

Input material: thymocytes. This receptor was obtained from a boy in the first two years of life with a congenital heart defect. The genes are TRBV7-9 and TRBJ1-1; the D gene is possibly TRBD1 (5 bases). CDR3 amino acids: CASSSRTGGRNTEAFF. CDR3 DNA: TGTGCCAGCAGCTCCAGGACGGGGGGTAGAAACACTGAAGCTTTCTTT.